The source of this T cell receptor beta chain is a study of metastatic and nonmetastatic thyroid tumors. Study overall: Across blood and tumor or nodule tissue, repertoires from malignant and benign thyroid patients were compared with one another.

Many counts were recorded for this clone. What it binds is not known. Per the germline V gene, CDR1 is KGHSH and CDR2 is LQKENI. The J segment lost 7 bases and the V segment lost 4 bases, leaving 10 bases of the junction unmatched. The CDR3 sequence is 15 residues long. No patient had received any treatment before thyroid surgery. The study's findings and limits: Malignant thyroid tumors reportedly had TCR beta diversity that was significantly higher than in benign nodules, in blood and tumor.

In the source study's methods: Variation in CDR3 across clinicopathological groups served as the basis for constructing a distant-metastasis classifier in papillary thyroid cancer. TCRdb reassembled clones from the PCR reads with MiXCR. The V and J calls come from TCRdb's annotation, not from the publication. The sample carries some 29,000 clones, approximately 8% recorded once. The chain carries TRBV18 and TRBJ1-2; 9 bases fit TRBD1. Sequencing input: blood. This TCR was sampled from a female donor with papillary thyroid cancer or a benign thyroid nodule (not recorded which). Some clones in this sample may be carry-over from other donors' samples. The DNA for the CDR3 is TGTGCCAGCTCACGACCGGGACAGGGTGAGGTTGGCTACACCTTC. The encoded protein is CASSRPGQGEVGYTF.